These 9 T cell receptor beta chains came from one sample sequenced in a study of read filtering for tumor transcriptome and immune sequencing. This library used roughly 400 ng RNA and molecular barcoded adaptors spanning alpha/delta and beta/gamma chains. TCRdb redid the calling of the reads with MiXCR, one entry per CDR3 protein. The sample has under 150,000 distinct CDR3 sequences, 13% seen once; the top ten hold 8% to 9%. The sample consisted of a population of CD138-negative cells sorted from bone marrow. Receptors were obtained from a donor aged 40 or older with multiple myeloma.

This clonotype was detected a few times. The chain carries TRBV18 and TRBJ1-2, with 8 bases matching TRBD1. CDR1 KGHSH and CDR2 LQKENI come from the germline V gene. V shed 3 bases, J shed 8 bases, and the junction held 11 bases outside the gene matches. The CDR3 runs to 15 residues. CDR3 in DNA: TGTGCCAGCTCACCCCCCAGCCAGGGGGCGAGCGGCTACACCTTC. As protein: CASSPPSQGASGYTF.

This clonotype was counted ten times or more. The CDR3 sequence: CAISDERGSTDTQYF. The CDR3, as DNA: TGTGCCATCAGTGACGAGCGGGGGAGCACAGATACGCAGTATTTT. The chain couples TRBV10-3 to TRBJ2-3, with 8 positions matching TRBD2. Germline V gene sequence: CDR1 ENHRY, CDR2 SYGVKD. The trim removed 3 bases at V and 0 bases at J, leaving 2 bases unmatched. The CDR3 extends over 15 amino acids.

In its sample, this clonotype was seen many times. The genes are TRBV19 and TRBJ2-3; unclear D gene. The germline V and J ends were trimmed by 0 bases and 6 bases, with 10 bases remaining between them. The CDR3 is 14 residues long. Germline values: CDR1 LNHDA, CDR2 SQIVND (reference sequence). CDR3 amino acids: CASSIEGRGDTQYF. Here the CDR3 DNA reads TGTGCCAGTAGTATAGAAGGCCGTGGGGATACGCAGTATTTT.

This clonotype was recorded at least ten times. The chain is built from TRBV29-1 and TRBJ2-1; TRBD2 agrees at 11 bases. After removal of 5 bases from V and 10 bases from J, the junction contained 7 bases not matched to a gene. This CDR3 is built from 13 residues. Germline loops: CDR1 SQVTM, CDR2 ANQGSEA. In nucleotides, the CDR3 is TGCAGCGTTTTAGCGGGAGGGCCGGAGGAGCAGTTCTTC. Its translation: CSVLAGGPEEQFF.

This rearrangement joins TRBV20-1 to TRBJ1-2; D remains unclear. Trimming removed 5 bases at V and 0 bases at J, with 16 bases between. The CDR3 has 15 amino acids. Germline V gene lookup returns CDR1 DFQATT and CDR2 SNEGSKA (reference sequence). The CDR3 protein is CSASILATANYGYTF. Written as DNA, the CDR3 is TGCAGTGCTTCAATCCTCGCCACGGCTAACTATGGCTACACCTTC.

The genes are TRBV29-1 and TRBJ1-1; 9 nucleotides line up with TRBD1. Germline V gives CDR1 SQVTM, CDR2 ANQGSEA. CDR3 size: 13 residues. Losses at the gene ends were 6 bases for V and 7 bases for J; bases not matched to a gene: 9. CDR3 in DNA: TGCAGCGTGGTACAGGGGGCTTTGGGTGAAGCTTTCTTT. This sequence encodes CSVVQGALGEAFF.

This clonotype showed up many times. The chain recombines TRBV20-1 with TRBJ2-1, with D tentatively TRBD2 (5 bases). The ends were cut back, 0 bases at V and 3 bases at J, with 15 bases in the middle. CDR1 is DFQATT, CDR2 SNEGSKA, per germline (reference sequence). The CDR3 length is 16 residues. CDR3 region: CSARDLQAVSYNEQFF. The CDR3, as DNA: TGCAGTGCTAGAGATCTGCAAGCGGTGAGCTACAATGAGCAGTTCTTC.

The J gene is TRBJ2-1, the V gene TRBV11-2, with 9 bases that match TRBD2. CDR1 and CDR2 from the germline V gene are SGHAT and FQNNGV. J was trimmed by 1 base and V by 1 base; bases with no gene match: 8. The CDR3 has 18 amino acids. CDR3 bases: TGTGCCAGCAGCTTAGGGGGGGCTAGCGGGACGTCCTACAATGAGCAGTTCTTC. Protein product: CASSLGGASGTSYNEQFF.

About this clonotype itself: A much more abundant neighbour one base away suggests this may be a read error. The chain joins TRBV6-6 to TRBJ2-3; TRBD1 aligns across 7 bases. This CDR3 spans 16 amino acids. Germline CDR1 and CDR2: MNHNY and SVGAGI (reference sequence). In nucleotides, the CDR3 is TGTGCCAGCAGTTACACCCAGGGGGTGGGCACAGGTACGCAGTATTTT. Its protein product is CASSYTQGVGTGTQYF.